Listed here are 20 T cell receptor beta chains from one sample, sequenced in a study of regulatory T cells in long-lasting Graves disease. Sequencing libraries for TCR beta were prepared with iRepertoire HTBI primers and Arm-PCR of CDR3 regions. In TCRdb, the multiplex PCR reads were re-called with MiXCR into one record per CDR3 protein. The sample includes hundreds of thousands of distinct CDR3 sequences, 16% of them seen just once. The time point here: newly diagnosed GD, antithyroid drugs for less than 3 months. Scientists built the TCR library using RNA that was extracted from PBMCs. These data were likewise used in another study, on T cells in Graves' hyperthyroidism and ophthalmopathy.

The sample here was peripheral blood mononuclear cells (PBMCs), taken at new diagnosis, from a patient treated with antithyroid drugs. The receptors were gathered from a woman aged 25 to 39 with Graves disease.

This clonotype was observed at least ten times. This chain connects TRBV10-3 to TRBJ1-6; D is unclear. The CDR3 has 17 residues. The V and J ends lost 2 bases and 10 bases respectively, with 21 bases between them. Germline CDR1 reads ENHRY; CDR2 reads SYGVKD. The CDR3 DNA follows: TGTGCCATCAGTGAGCCCCCAAACGGAAGGCTAAGGTCACCCCTCCACTTT. Its protein product is CAISEPPNGRLRSPLHF.

This clonotype has at least ten counts. The chain employs TRBV20-1 and TRBJ2-7, with a tentative D call TRBD1 (5 bases). This CDR3 is 14 amino acids long. In germline, CDR1 is DFQATT, CDR2 SNEGSKA (reference sequence). V lost 6 bases, J lost 0 bases, and 15 bases lay in between. The CDR3 is CSASRGLSSYEQYF. DNA of the CDR3: TGCAGTGCCAGTAGGGGCCTAAGCTCCTACGAGCAGTACTTC.

The table lists this clonotype with many counts. V is TRBV27 and J is TRBJ2-5; maybe TRBD1 (5 bases). V was clipped by 6 bases and J by 1 base, with 9 bases between them. The CDR3 contains 13 residues. Germline V gives CDR1 MNHEY, CDR2 SMNVEV (reference sequence). Written as DNA, the CDR3 is TGTGCCAGCAGCACAGGTTCCCAAGAGACCCAGTACTTC. This translates into CASSTGSQETQYF.

V gene TRBV9 combines with J gene TRBJ2-2; D gene ambiguous. This CDR3 comprises 14 residues. With 2 bases removed from V and 7 bases from J, the gap between germline ends came to 12 bases. Germline V gene sequence: CDR1 SGDLS, CDR2 YYNGEE. The CDR3 loop reads CASSVTWMGGELFF. The CDR3 DNA reads as TGTGCCAGCAGCGTTACCTGGATGGGCGGGGAGCTGTTTTTT. The full variable domain, in which reference TRBV9 and TRBJ2-2 provide the parts outside the CDR3, is DSGVTQTPKHLITATGQRVTLRCSPRSGDLSVYWYQQSLDQGLQFLIQYYNGEERAKGNILERFSAQQFPDLHSELNLSSLELGDSALYFCASSVTWMGGELFFGEGSRLTVL.

In this sample, this clonotype turned up many times. This chain connects TRBV28 to TRBJ1-2, with 7 bases lining up with TRBD1. The CDR3 spans 14 residues. CDR1 and CDR2 from the germline V gene are MDHEN and SYDVKM. With 6 bases clipped from V and 4 bases from J, the junction kept 8 bases outside the gene matches. The CDR3 DNA is TGTGCCAGCAGCCCCAGGAGGACAGGCTATGGCTACACCTTC. Protein: CASSPRRTGYGYTF.

This clonotype was observed at least ten times. The genes are TRBV2 and TRBJ2-7; 12 bases are shared with TRBD2. The V gene end was trimmed by 2 bases and the J gene end by 2 bases; junction bases not matched to a gene: 1. Germline CDR1 and CDR2: SNHLY and FYNNEI. The CDR3 spans 15 residues. CDR3 bases: TGTGCCAGCAGTGAAACTAGCGGGAGGACCTACGAGCAGTACTTC. Its translation is CASSETSGRTYEQYF.

Regarding this clonotype: This may stem from a read error, because a much larger clone lies one nucleotide away. Since no conserved phenylalanine or tryptophan closes the CDR3, a read error is the likely cause. V is TRBV15 and J is TRBJ2-5; the match to TRBD2 covers 16 bases. CDR3 length equals 20 residues. Germline V gives CDR1 LNHNV, CDR2 YYDKDF (reference sequence). The J segment lost 1 base and the V segment lost 0 bases, leaving 8 bases of the junction unmatched. The CDR3 DNA follows: TGTGCCACCAGCAGAGATCGTGGGACTAGCGGGAGGGACACCCAAGAGACCCAGTACCTC. Translated, it gives CATSRDRGTSGRDTQETQYL.

With respect to this clonotype: Mismatch with germline at one junction end may stem from a read error. The rearrangement links TRBV7-2 to TRBJ1-1, with a weak D call TRBD1 (5 bases). Germline values: CDR1 SGHTA, CDR2 FQGNSA. The CDR3 runs to 21 residues. The CDR3 is CASSLASLRQYSGGLNTEASF. As DNA, the CDR3 is TGTGCCAGCAGCTTAGCGTCCTTAAGACAGTACTCCGGGGGACTTAACACTGAAGCTTCCTTT.

This clonotype was seen a handful of times. This chain uses TRBV6-1 with TRBJ2-7, with 9 nucleotides matching TRBD2. V shed 7 bases and J 0 bases; nucleotides not matched to a gene: 10. The length of the CDR3 is 16 residues. The germline V gene encodes CDR1 MNHNS and CDR2 SASEGT. CDR3: CASTRRRAGGSYEQYF. The CDR3 DNA reads as TGTGCCAGCACTCGCCGTCGAGCGGGAGGCTCCTACGAGCAGTACTTC.

The rearrangement uses TRBV20-1 and TRBJ2-7, with 12 bases fitting TRBD2. Per germline, CDR1 DFQATT and CDR2 SNEGSKA (reference sequence). Trimming cost V 6 bases and J 3 bases; bases outside gene matches: 12. This CDR3 spans 16 amino acids. CDR3 region: CSAGPGTSGSRYEQYF. The CDR3 DNA reads as TGCAGTGCAGGTCCCGGGACTAGCGGGTCTCGCTACGAGCAGTACTTC.

Many counts were recorded for this clonotype. V usage is TRBV18 and J usage is TRBJ2-3; no firm D call. Trimming shortened V by 6 bases and J by 2 bases, and 15 bases separated the two germline ends. CDR1 is KGHSH and CDR2 is LQKENI in the germline V gene. The CDR3 is 15 residues long. The CDR3, as DNA: TGTGCCAGCTCCTCCCCAGGAGCTTTCACAGATACGCAGTATTTT. Residues: CASSSPGAFTDTQYF.

This clonotype came up a few times. CDR3 nucleotides: TGTGCCAGCAGTGAACTCTCTAACTATGGCTACACCTTC. Translation: CASSELSNYGYTF. V usage is TRBV25-1 and J usage is TRBJ1-2; D gene unclear. Germline CDR1 is MGHDK and CDR2 is SYGVNS. CDR3 length: 13 residues. V was trimmed by 2 bases and J by 0 bases, leaving 4 bases between them.

About this clonotype itself: Since a much larger clone is just one base distant, this may be a read error. The V and J genes are TRBV3-1 and TRBJ2-3, with 7 nucleotides matching TRBD2. Germline CDR1 LGHDT, CDR2 YNNKEL (reference sequence). The CDR3 extends over 19 amino acids. The J segment lost 7 bases and the V segment lost 1 base, leaving 20 bases of the junction unmatched. CDR3 residues: CASSQVFWIGTTSSYTQYF. The CDR3 bases are TGTGCCAGCAGCCAAGTGTTTTGGATCGGGACTACCTCCTCATATACGCAGTATTTT.

This clonotype was counted many times. The V call is TRBV2, the J call TRBJ1-1; D perhaps matches TRBD1 (5 bases). V was cut by 10 bases and J by 2 bases, with 17 bases left in between. CDR1 and CDR2 from the germline V gene are SNHLY and FYNNEI. The CDR3 loop spans 14 amino acids. The CDR3 loop is CAIRTEGFNTEAFF. DNA for the CDR3: TGTGCCATCCGAACCGAGGGGTTTAACACTGAAGCTTTCTTT.

The chain has TRBV4-1 and TRBJ1-2, with D possibly matching TRBD1 (5 bases). V was clipped by 9 bases and J by 6 bases, with 20 bases between them. Germline V gene lookup returns CDR1 MGHRA and CDR2 YSYEKL. This CDR3 spans 14 amino acids. The CDR3: CASRGVGWGDGYTF. The CDR3 DNA is TGCGCCAGTAGAGGGGTTGGGTGGGGGGATGGCTACACCTTC.

A remark on this clonotype: This may be a read error, as it is one base from a much larger clone. A read error is likely, as this CDR3 ends without the conserved phenylalanine or tryptophan. This rearrangement joins TRBV20-1 to TRBJ1-1; unclear D gene. CDR3 length: 10 amino acids. The germline gives CDR1 DFQATT, CDR2 SNEGSKA (reference sequence). Trimming pared 8 bases from V and 4 bases from J, leaving 8 bases between. The DNA for the CDR3 is TGCAGTACTTCAATCACTGAAGCTTTCTTA. It yields the protein CSTSITEAFL.

This clonotype has a count of ten or more. This chain links TRBV14 with TRBJ2-7; 11 nucleotides align to TRBD2. After removal of 2 bases from V and 4 bases from J, the junction contained 7 bases not matched to a gene. Per the germline V gene, CDR1 is SGHDN and CDR2 is FVKESK. The CDR3 consists of 16 residues. CDR3 DNA: TGTGCCAGCAGCCAACCAACTAGCGGGAGCTCGTACGAGCAGTACTTC. This sequence encodes CASSQPTSGSSYEQYF.

This clonotype has ten or more counts. This chain connects TRBV11-2 to TRBJ1-2; a possible D gene is TRBD1 (6 bases). Trimming took 2 bases from V and 0 from J, leaving 10 bases between them. This CDR3 contains 15 residues. Germline lookup yields CDR1 SGHAT and CDR2 FQNNGV. The CDR3 DNA reads TGTGCCAGCAGCTTATCGACAGGCCCTAACTATGGCTACACCTTC. Protein product: CASSLSTGPNYGYTF.

This clonotype has a handful of counts. V is TRBV10-3 and J is TRBJ2-1; TRBD1 might be the D (6 bases). V lost 2 bases to trimming and J lost 9 bases, with 17 bases between them. Germline assignment: CDR1 ENHRY and CDR2 SYGVKD. The CDR3 spans 15 residues. CDR3 nucleotides: TGTGCCATCAGTGAGCCAGGGGTTTATGTGGGTGAGCAGTTCTTC. This encodes CAISEPGVYVGEQFF.

This clonotype appeared many times. V gene TRBV9 combines with J gene TRBJ2-7, with 8 positions matching TRBD1. The CDR3 is 14 residues long. V shed 3 bases and J 5 bases; nucleotides not matched to a gene: 7. Germline V gene lookup returns CDR1 SGDLS and CDR2 YYNGEE. The DNA for the CDR3 is TGTGCCAGCAGCGCAGGACAGGGCGTCGACGAGCAGTACTTC. It yields the protein CASSAGQGVDEQYF.